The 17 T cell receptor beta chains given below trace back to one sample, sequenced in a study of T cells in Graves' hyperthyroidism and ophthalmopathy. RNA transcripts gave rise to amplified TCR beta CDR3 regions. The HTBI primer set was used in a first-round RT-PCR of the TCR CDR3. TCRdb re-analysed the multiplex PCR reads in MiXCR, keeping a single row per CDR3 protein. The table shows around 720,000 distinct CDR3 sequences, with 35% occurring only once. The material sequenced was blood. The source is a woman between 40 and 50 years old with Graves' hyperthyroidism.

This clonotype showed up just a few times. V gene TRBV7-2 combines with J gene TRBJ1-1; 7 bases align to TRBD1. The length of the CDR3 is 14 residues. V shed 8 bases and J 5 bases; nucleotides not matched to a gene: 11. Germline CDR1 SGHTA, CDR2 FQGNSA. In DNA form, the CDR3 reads TGTGCCAGCCGGGAAAGACAGGGTAGGACTGAAGCTTTCTTT. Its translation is CASRERQGRTEAFF.

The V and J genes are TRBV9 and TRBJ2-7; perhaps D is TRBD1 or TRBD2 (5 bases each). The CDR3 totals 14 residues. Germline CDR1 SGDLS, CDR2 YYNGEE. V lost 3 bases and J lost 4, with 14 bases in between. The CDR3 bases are TGTGCCAGCAGCGGATACGGGACGCCTTACGAGCAGTACTTC. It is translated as CASSGYGTPYEQYF. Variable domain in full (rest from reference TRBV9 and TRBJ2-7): DSGVTQTPKHLITATGQRVTLRCSPRSGDLSVYWYQQSLDQGLQFLIQYYNGEERAKGNILERFSAQQFPDLHSELNLSSLELGDSALYFCASSGYGTPYEQYFGPGTRLTVT.

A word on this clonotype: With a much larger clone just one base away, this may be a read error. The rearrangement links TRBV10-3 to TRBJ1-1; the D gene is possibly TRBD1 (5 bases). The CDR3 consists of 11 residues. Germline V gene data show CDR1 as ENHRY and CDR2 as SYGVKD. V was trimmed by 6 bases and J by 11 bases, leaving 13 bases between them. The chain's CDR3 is CAISSRDLAFF. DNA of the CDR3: TGTGCCATCAGCAGCAGGGATTTGGCTTTCTTT.

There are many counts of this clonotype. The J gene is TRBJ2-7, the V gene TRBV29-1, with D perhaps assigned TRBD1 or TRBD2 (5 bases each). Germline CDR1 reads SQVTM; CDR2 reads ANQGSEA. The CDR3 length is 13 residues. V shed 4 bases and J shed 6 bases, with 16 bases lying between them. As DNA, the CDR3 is TGCAGCGTTGGGGGGAGAGAAAACGGCGAGCAGTACTTC. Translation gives CSVGGRENGEQYF.

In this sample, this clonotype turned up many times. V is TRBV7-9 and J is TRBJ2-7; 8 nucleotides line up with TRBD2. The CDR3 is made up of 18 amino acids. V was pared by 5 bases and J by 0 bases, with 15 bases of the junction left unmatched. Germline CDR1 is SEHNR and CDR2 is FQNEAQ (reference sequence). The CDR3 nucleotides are TGTGCCAGCAGCCTAGGACTACGGGGGGGCGTTGGCTCCTACGAGCAGTACTTC. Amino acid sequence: CASSLGLRGGVGSYEQYF.

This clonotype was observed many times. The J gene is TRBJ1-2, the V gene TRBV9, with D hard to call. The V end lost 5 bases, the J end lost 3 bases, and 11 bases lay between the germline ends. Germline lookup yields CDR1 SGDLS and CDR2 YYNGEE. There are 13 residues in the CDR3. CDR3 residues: CASRGMRDYGYTF. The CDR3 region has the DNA TGTGCCAGCAGAGGGATGAGGGACTATGGCTACACCTTC.

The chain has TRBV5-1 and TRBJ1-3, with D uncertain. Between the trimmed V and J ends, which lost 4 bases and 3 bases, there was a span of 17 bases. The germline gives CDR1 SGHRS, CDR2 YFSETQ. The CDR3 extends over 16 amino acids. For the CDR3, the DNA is TGCGCCAGCAGCCAAGATTTATGGGGTTATGGAAACACCATATATTTT. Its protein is CASSQDLWGYGNTIYF.

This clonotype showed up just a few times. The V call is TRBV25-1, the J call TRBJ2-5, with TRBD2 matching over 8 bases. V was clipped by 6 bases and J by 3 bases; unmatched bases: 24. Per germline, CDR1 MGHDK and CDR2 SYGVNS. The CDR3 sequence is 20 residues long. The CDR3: CASSQDWVDGGAWSEETQYF. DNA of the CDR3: TGTGCCAGCAGCCAAGACTGGGTCGACGGGGGGGCCTGGAGTGAAGAGACCCAGTACTTC.

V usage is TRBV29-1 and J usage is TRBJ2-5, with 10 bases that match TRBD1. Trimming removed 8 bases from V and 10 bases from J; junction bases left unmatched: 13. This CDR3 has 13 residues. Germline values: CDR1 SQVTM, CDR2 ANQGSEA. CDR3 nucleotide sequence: TGCAGCAGTAACGACAGGGGGCGAATTGACCAGTACTTC. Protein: CSSNDRGRIDQYF.

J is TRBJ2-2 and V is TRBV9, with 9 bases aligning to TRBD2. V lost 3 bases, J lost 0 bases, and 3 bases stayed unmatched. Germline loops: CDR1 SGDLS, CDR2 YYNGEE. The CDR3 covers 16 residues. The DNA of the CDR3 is TGTGCCAGCAGCGCCACTAGCGGGCCGAACACCGGGGAGCTGTTTTTT. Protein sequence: CASSATSGPNTGELFF.

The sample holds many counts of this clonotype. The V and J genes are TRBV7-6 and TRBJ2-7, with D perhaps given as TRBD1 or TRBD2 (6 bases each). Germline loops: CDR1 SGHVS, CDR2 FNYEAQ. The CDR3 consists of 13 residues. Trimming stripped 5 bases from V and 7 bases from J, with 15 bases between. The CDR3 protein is CASSTRGAREQYF. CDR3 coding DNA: TGTGCCAGCAGCACGAGGGGGGCCCGGGAGCAGTACTTC.

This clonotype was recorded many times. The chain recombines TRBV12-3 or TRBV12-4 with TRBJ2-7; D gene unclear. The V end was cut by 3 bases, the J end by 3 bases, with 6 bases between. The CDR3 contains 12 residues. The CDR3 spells CASSFTHYEQYF. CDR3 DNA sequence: TGTGCCAGCAGTTTCACCCACTACGAGCAGTACTTC.

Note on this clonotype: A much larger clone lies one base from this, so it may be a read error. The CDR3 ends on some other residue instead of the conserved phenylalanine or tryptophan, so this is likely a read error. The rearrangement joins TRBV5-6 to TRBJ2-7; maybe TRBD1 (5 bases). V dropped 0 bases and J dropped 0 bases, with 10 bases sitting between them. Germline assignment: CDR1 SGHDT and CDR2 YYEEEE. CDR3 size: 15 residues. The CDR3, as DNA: TGTGCCAGCAGCTTGGTCCAGGGTAGCTCCTACGAGCAGTACCTC. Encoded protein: CASSLVQGSSYEQYL.

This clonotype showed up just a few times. CDR3 nucleotides: TGTGCCAGCAGTCCCGGGACAGGGTACGAGCGACTGTTTTTT. Amino acid sequence: CASSPGTGYERLFF. This chain connects TRBV28 to TRBJ1-4; 9 bases map to TRBD1. V gave up 5 bases and J gave up 13 bases; unmatched junction bases: 11. In germline, CDR1 is MDHEN, CDR2 SYDVKM. This CDR3 is 14 amino acids long.

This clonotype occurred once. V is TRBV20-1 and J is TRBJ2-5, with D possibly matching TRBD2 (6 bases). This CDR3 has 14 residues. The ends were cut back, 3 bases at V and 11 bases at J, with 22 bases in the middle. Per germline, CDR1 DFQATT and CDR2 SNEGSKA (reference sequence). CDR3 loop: CSARDYKGTDTQYF. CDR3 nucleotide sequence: TGCAGTGCTAGGGACTATAAGGGCACAGATACGCAGTACTTC.

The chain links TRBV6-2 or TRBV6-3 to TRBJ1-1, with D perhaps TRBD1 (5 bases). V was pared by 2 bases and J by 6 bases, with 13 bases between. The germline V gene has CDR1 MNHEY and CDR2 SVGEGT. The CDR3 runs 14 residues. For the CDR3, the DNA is TGTGCCAGCAGTTACGGGGGGGTAGGGGCTGAAGCTTTCTTT. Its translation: CASSYGGVGAEAFF.

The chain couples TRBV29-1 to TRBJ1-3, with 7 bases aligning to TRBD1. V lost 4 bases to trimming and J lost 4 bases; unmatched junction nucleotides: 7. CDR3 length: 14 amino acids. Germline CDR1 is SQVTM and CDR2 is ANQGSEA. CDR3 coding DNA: TGCAGCGTTGGAGGAGGGGGCACAGGAAACACCATATATTTT. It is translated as CSVGGGGTGNTIYF.